This T cell receptor beta chain was retrieved from a study of PD-1 blockade in classical Hodgkin lymphoma. Time point here: cycle 4 day 1 (C4D1), after less than 7 weeks of nivolumab. Brentuximab vedotin exposure varied, and every patient relapsed after autologous stem cell transplantation. The V gene's germline CDR1 is DFQATT and CDR2 SNEGSKA (reference sequence). V was cut by 3 bases and J by 7 bases, with 10 bases left in between. The CDR3 runs to 11 residues. Clones were read by immunoSEQ multiplex PCR, and TCRdb kept only the in-frame ones, dropping some. The sample includes 30,000 or so clones, around 80% of them seen just once.

The source is a human donor with classical Hodgkin lymphoma. The chain uses TRBV20-1 and TRBJ2-7; possibly TRBD2 for D (5 bases). Sequenced material: peripheral blood mononuclear cells (PBMCs), taken before the fourth cycle of nivolumab. The CDR3 DNA sequence: TGCAGTGCTAGCCGGTCGGGGGAGCAGTACTTC. It yields the protein CSASRSGEQYF.